These 4 T cell receptor beta chains share one sample of origin, sequenced in a study of blood T cell repertoires in COVID-19 (dated by TCRdb to 2018 to 2021). Libraries were prepared through the immunoSEQ multiplex PCR assay. TCRdb re-hosts the immuneACCESS table, in-frame sequences only. Its copies lack some clones; in the studies checked, an unresolved V gene accounts for under half of them, and the cause for the rest is not known. The sample table holds just over 650,000 clones, of which 75% to 90% were seen once. The ten largest make up under 0.3% of the sample. Sequencing was done on a sample of peripheral blood. The origin of the receptors is a woman between 18 and 30 years old with acute or convalescent COVID-19.

The gene calls are TRBV4-1 and TRBJ2-7, with TRBD1 matching 8 bases. CDR3 size: 16 residues. Germline assignment: CDR1 MGHRA and CDR2 YSYEKL. V lost 2 bases and J lost 5; bases outside the gene matches: 11. The CDR3 loop is CASSQKGQGSRDEQYF. In nucleotides, the CDR3 is TGCGCCAGCAGCCAAAAAGGACAGGGTTCGAGGGACGAGCAGTACTTC.

This chain connects TRBV9 to TRBJ2-1, with TRBD2 matching 14 bases. Trimming removed 4 bases from V and 0 bases from J; junction bases left unmatched: 6. The CDR3 covers 18 residues. Germline V gene lookup returns CDR1 SGDLS and CDR2 YYNGEE. The DNA of the CDR3 is TGTGCCAGCAGCCCGGGACTAGCGGGGGAAAGCTCCTACAATGAGCAGTTCTTC. Its translation: CASSPGLAGESSYNEQFF. The full variable domain, with the rest looked up from reference TRBV9 and TRBJ2-1, is DSGVTQTPKHLITATGQRVTLRCSPRSGDLSVYWYQQSLDQGLQFLIQYYNGEERAKGNILERFSAQQFPDLHSELNLSSLELGDSALYFCASSPGLAGESSYNEQFFGPGTRLTVL.

The chain joins TRBV4-3 to TRBJ2-1; D is unresolved. Germline-derived CDR1 and CDR2 are LGHNA and YSLEER. The CDR3 consists of 14 residues. The germline V and J ends were trimmed by 1 base and 5 bases, with 9 bases remaining between them. The CDR3 loop reads CASSQGGGDNEQFF. DNA for the CDR3: TGCGCCAGCAGCCAAGGTGGTGGAGACAATGAGCAGTTCTTC.

The CDR3 protein is CASSLMREEAFF. CDR3 sequence (DNA): TGTGCCAGCAGCTTAATGAGGGAGGAGGCTTTCTTT. The rearrangement uses TRBV7-9 and TRBJ1-1; D ambiguous. This CDR3 has 12 amino acids. V was clipped by 2 bases and J by 11 bases, with 12 bases between them. Looked up from germline, CDR1 is SEHNR and CDR2 is FQNEAQ (reference sequence).